This entry lists 18 T cell receptor beta chains sequenced from one sample in a study of blood T cell repertoires in COVID-19. Sequenced by immunoSEQ multiplex PCR; TCRdb stores in-frame clones only, minus some. Of approximately 300,000 clones in the sample, roughly 85% are singletons; the top ten hold around 5.9%. Sequenced input: PBMCs or T cells enriched from blood (not recorded which). The origin of the receptors is a woman in her twenties or thirties who had recovered from COVID-19.

This chain connects TRBV9 to TRBJ1-4; 7 positions match TRBD1. V gave up 7 bases and J gave up 0 bases; unmatched junction bases: 9. The CDR3 is made up of 16 amino acids. Germline CDR1 is SGDLS and CDR2 is YYNGEE. Written as DNA, the CDR3 is TGTGCCAGCTCCAGGGGGACACTCACAACTAATGAAAAACTGTTTTTT. It yields the protein CASSRGTLTTNEKLFF. Full variable domain (rest looked up from reference TRBV9 and TRBJ1-4): DSGVTQTPKHLITATGQRVTLRCSPRSGDLSVYWYQQSLDQGLQFLIQYYNGEERAKGNILERFSAQQFPDLHSELNLSSLELGDSALYFCASSRGTLTTNEKLFFGSGTQLSVL.

The chain combines TRBV12-3 or TRBV12-4 with TRBJ1-1, with 7 positions matching TRBD1. This CDR3 is built from 12 residues. Trimming removed 1 base from V and 7 bases from J; junction bases left unmatched: 0. The CDR3 DNA reads TGTGCCAGCAGTTTAGGGACAGGTGAAGCTTTCTTT. Its protein product is CASSLGTGEAFF.

The gene calls are TRBV4-1 and TRBJ2-1; TRBD1 matches 7 bases. Trimming cost V 2 bases and J 6 bases; bases outside gene matches: 10. Germline V gene sequence: CDR1 MGHRA, CDR2 YSYEKL. This CDR3 spans 16 amino acids. The CDR3 DNA follows: TGCGCCAGCAGCCAATTTTCAGGGGGATATCCCAATGAGCAGTTCTTC. Its translation: CASSQFSGGYPNEQFF.

This chain uses TRBV1 with TRBJ2-2; the D call TRBD1 from the table was never checked on the DNA. TRBV1 is annotated as a pseudogene. The CDR3 has 17 residues. CDR3 loop: CTSSQPGTGLNTGELFF. The CDR3 DNA is TGCACCAGCAGCCAACCGGGGACAGGACTTAACACCGGGGAGCTGTTTTTT.

The J gene is TRBJ1-1, the V gene TRBV10-3; D is unresolved. This CDR3 is 12 amino acids long. V shed 3 bases and J shed 11 bases, with 13 bases lying between them. Germline V gene sequence: CDR1 ENHRY, CDR2 SYGVKD. The CDR3 here is CAISDQTRLAFF. Here the CDR3 DNA reads TGTGCCATCAGTGACCAGACTCGGTTGGCTTTCTTT.

The chain has TRBV10-3 and TRBJ1-2; 11 bases are shared with TRBD1. With V trimmed by 6 bases and J by 7 bases, 4 bases remained unmatched. CDR3 size: 13 residues. Germline lookup yields CDR1 ENHRY and CDR2 SYGVKD. Written as DNA, the CDR3 is TGTGCCATCAGCCGGGACAGGGGGGTTGGCTACACCTTC. Translating it yields CAISRDRGVGYTF.

The gene calls are TRBV5-1 and TRBJ2-7; perhaps TRBD1 as D (6 bases). Germline CDR1 reads SGHRS; CDR2 reads YFSETQ. With 0 bases removed from V and 6 bases from J, the gap between germline ends came to 16 bases. This CDR3 spans 15 amino acids. Here the CDR3 DNA reads TGCGCCAGCAGCTTGGCTAGTCAGGGGAGAGGCGAGCAGTACTTC. It codes for CASSLASQGRGEQYF.

The chain has TRBV6-1 and TRBJ1-2, with 12 bases matching TRBD1. Germline lookup yields CDR1 MNHNS and CDR2 SASEGT. Trimming cost V 0 bases and J 7 bases; bases outside gene matches: 3. This CDR3 region has 15 residues. CDR3 protein: CASSEAGQGASGYTF. CDR3 bases: TGTGCCAGCAGTGAAGCGGGACAGGGGGCTAGTGGCTACACCTTC.

The chain recombines TRBV5-1 with TRBJ1-2, with a weak D call TRBD1 (6 bases). The CDR3 is 14 amino acids. V was pared by 0 bases and J by 8 bases, with 14 bases between. Germline CDR1 is SGHRS and CDR2 is YFSETQ. Here the CDR3 DNA reads TGCGCCAGCAGCTTGGACACGGGGGGCTGGGGCTACACCTTC. Protein product: CASSLDTGGWGYTF.

The gene calls are TRBV4-2 and TRBJ1-1; no clear D. The CDR3 runs 14 residues. Germline CDR1 is LGHNA and CDR2 is YNFKEQ. V dropped 0 bases and J dropped 1 base, with 6 bases sitting between them. This CDR3 is CASSQEEWNTEAFF. The CDR3 nucleotides are TGTGCCAGCAGCCAAGAGGAGTGGAACACTGAAGCTTTCTTT.

This clone was counted once. The chain recombines TRBV27 with TRBJ1-3; 8 bases match TRBD1. Germline CDR1 MNHEY, CDR2 SMNVEV (reference sequence). This CDR3 spans 15 amino acids. Trimming took 0 bases from V and 5 from J; bases not matched to a gene: 3. In nucleotides, the CDR3 is TGTGCCAGCAGTTTATCCGGACAGGGTAGAAACACCATATATTTT. Its translation: CASSLSGQGRNTIYF.

This rearrangement joins TRBV3-1 (or the pseudogene TRBV3-2) to TRBJ1-2, with TRBD1 as a possible D gene (6 bases). The CDR3 contains 14 residues. From germline, CDR1 is LGHDT and CDR2 YNNKEL (reference sequence). The V gene lost 1 base and the J gene lost 8 bases, with 14 bases spanning the gap. The CDR3 reads CASSQVTGTSGYTF. CDR3 coding DNA: TGTGCCAGCAGCCAAGTAACCGGGACAAGCGGCTACACCTTC.

This clone appeared a single time. The chain couples TRBV23-1 to TRBJ1-3; D gene ambiguous. TRBV23-1 is an ORF, and what it does is uncertain. This CDR3 region has 20 residues. V shed 0 bases and J shed 4 bases, with 25 bases lying between them. The CDR3 coding sequence is TGCGCCAGCAGTCAATCCCCCATAAAATGGTTGGAGTCCCCCGGAAACACCATATATTTT. As protein: CASSQSPIKWLESPGNTIYF.

The sample holds a few counts of this clone. The CDR3 coding sequence is TGTGCCAGCACTCAGGGGGCGGGCACTGAAGCTTTCTTT. Translated: CASTQGAGTEAFF. The rearrangement links TRBV27 to TRBJ1-1; 8 bases are shared with TRBD1. Germline V gene data show CDR1 as MNHEY and CDR2 as SMNVEV (reference sequence). This CDR3 comprises 13 residues. Losses at the gene ends were 7 bases for V and 4 bases for J; bases not matched to a gene: 5.

As regards this clone: At one boundary the junction diverges from the germline segment, which might be a read error. The chain is built from TRBV14 and TRBJ1-2; 7 bases fit TRBD1. The CDR3 totals 15 residues. CDR1 is SGHDN, CDR2 FVKESK, per germline. In DNA, the CDR3 is TGTGCCAGCAGCCAAGGACAGGGCTCTAACTATGACTACACCTTC. It encodes CASSQGQGSNYDYTF.

The J gene is TRBJ1-5, the V gene TRBV19, with 8 bases that match TRBD1. The V gene's germline CDR1 is LNHDA and CDR2 SQIVND (reference sequence). The ends lost 3 bases at V and 7 bases at J; junction bases unmatched: 5. CDR3 size: 14 residues. CDR3 amino acids: CASSIQGAWQPQHF. The CDR3 bases are TGTGCCAGTAGTATCCAGGGGGCTTGGCAGCCCCAGCATTTT.

The genes are TRBV18 and TRBJ1-1, with 7 bases aligning to TRBD1. After removal of 1 base from V and 6 bases from J, the junction contained 8 bases not matched to a gene. The CDR3 is 15 amino acids. Germline V gene lookup returns CDR1 KGHSH and CDR2 LQKENI. This chain's CDR3 is CASSPQQGSGAEAFF. The DNA of the CDR3 is TGTGCCAGCTCACCACAACAGGGGAGTGGCGCTGAAGCTTTCTTT. Variable domain in full (rest from reference TRBV18 and TRBJ1-1): NAGVMQNPRHLVRRRGQEARLRCSPMKGHSHVYWYRQLPEEGLKFMVYLQKENIIDESGMPKERFSAEFPKEGPSILRIQQVVRGDSAAYFCASSPQQGSGAEAFFGQGTRLTVV.

The chain links TRBV5-1 to TRBJ1-5, with D perhaps TRBD1 (5 bases). This CDR3 spans 14 amino acids. CDR1 is SGHRS, CDR2 YFSETQ, per germline. Trimming removed 0 bases at V and 7 bases at J, with 11 bases between. CDR3 residues: CASSLEWGGQPQHF. The CDR3 coding sequence is TGCGCCAGCAGCTTGGAGTGGGGCGGACAGCCCCAGCATTTT.